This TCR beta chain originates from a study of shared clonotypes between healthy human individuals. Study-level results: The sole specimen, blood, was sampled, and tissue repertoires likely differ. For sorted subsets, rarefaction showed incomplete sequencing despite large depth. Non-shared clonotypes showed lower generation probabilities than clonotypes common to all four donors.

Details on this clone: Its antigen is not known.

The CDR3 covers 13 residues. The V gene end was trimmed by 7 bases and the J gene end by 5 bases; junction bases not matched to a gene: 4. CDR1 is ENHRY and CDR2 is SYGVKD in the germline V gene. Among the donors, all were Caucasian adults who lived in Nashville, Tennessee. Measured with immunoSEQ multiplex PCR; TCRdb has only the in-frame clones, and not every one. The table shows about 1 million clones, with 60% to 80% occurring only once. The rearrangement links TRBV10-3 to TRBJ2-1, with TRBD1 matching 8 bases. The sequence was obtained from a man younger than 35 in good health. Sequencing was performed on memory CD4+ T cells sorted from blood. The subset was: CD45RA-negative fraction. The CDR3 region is CAINRGKDNEQFF. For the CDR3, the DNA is TGTGCCATCAACAGGGGGAAGGACAATGAGCAGTTCTTC.